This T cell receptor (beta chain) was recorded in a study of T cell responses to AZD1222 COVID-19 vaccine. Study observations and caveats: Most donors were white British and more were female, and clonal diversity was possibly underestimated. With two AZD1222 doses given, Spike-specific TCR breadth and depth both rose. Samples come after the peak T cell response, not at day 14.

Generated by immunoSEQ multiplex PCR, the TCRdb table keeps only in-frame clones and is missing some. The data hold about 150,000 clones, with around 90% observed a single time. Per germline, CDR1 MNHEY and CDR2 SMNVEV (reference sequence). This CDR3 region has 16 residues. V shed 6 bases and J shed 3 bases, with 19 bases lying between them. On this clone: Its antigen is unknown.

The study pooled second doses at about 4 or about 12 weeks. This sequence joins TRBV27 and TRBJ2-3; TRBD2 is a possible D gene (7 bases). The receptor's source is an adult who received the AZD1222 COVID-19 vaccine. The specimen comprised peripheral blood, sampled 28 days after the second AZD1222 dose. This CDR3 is CASSPSRGGGTDTQYF. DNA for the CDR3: TGTGCCAGCAGCCCGAGCAGGGGCGGGGGAACAGATACGCAGTATTTT.